The T cell receptor beta chain under discussion was sequenced for a study of CD8+CD57+ T cells in acquired aplastic anemia. Study overall: Sorted cells (CD4+ and CD8+) yielded DNA amounts that averaged roughly 3 ug.

Study observations and caveats: In common between the patients and the controls were around 30 CD8+ CDR3 sequences.

The TCR beta profiling, which covered VDJ combination and CDR3 sequence, was carried out using genomic DNA as the template. From the reads, TCRdb called clonotypes with MiXCR, one entry per CDR3 protein. The table includes some 170,000 distinct CDR3 sequences, 40% to 55% detected once. The patients chosen for sequencing had shown expansion of CD8+CD57+ cells (detected by flow cytometry). Patients uniformly had severe acquired aplastic anemia. Each patient gave a blood sample that was collected before any therapy had been received. This CDR3 region has 12 residues. Germline V lookup: CDR1 SGHTA, CDR2 FQGNSA. Trimming took off 1 base at V and 15 bases at J, with 13 bases between the two ends. This clonotype was observed at least ten times. Its antigen is still unknown.

This chain joins TRBV7-2 and TRBJ2-1; tentatively, D is TRBD1 or TRBD2 (5 bases each). Sequencing was done on a sample of sorted CD4+, CD8+, or CD8+CD57+ T cells (not recorded which) from PBMCs. The TCR originated in a human donor with aplastic anemia. The DNA for the CDR3 is TGTGCCAGCAGCTTAGTTGGGGCTAGCCCGTTCTTC. This translates into CASSLVGASPFF.